This TCR beta chain was observed in a study of human versus mouse CDR3 diversity and MHC coevolution. Study-wide results and limits: Among all groups, most of the three human donors showed least clonal inequality. About 1.7 million TCR beta clonotypes were estimated for humans, the largest repertoire.

About this clone itself: Its antigen is not known.

Repertoires were generated with immunoSEQ multiplex PCR, while TCRdb's copy carries only in-frame clones and drops some. This table has tens of thousands of clones, around 92% appearing once. The germline V and J ends were trimmed by 5 bases and 0 bases, with 14 bases remaining between them. Germline V gene sequence: CDR1 KGHSH, CDR2 LQKENI. The CDR3 is made up of 16 amino acids. Sorting isolated naive CD4 T cells lacking CD45RO and expressing CD62L. Sequences were obtained from naive CD4+ T cells from blood. Subset specified: CD45RO-negative CD62L-positive naive CD4 T cells. The sequence was collected from a person aged 30 to 70 in good health. This chain uses TRBV18 with TRBJ2-1, with a tentative D call TRBD2 (6 bases). Here the CDR3 reads CASSSRDSGSYNEQFF. The CDR3 nucleotides are TGTGCCAGCTCATCCCGGGACTCCGGCTCCTACAATGAGCAGTTCTTC.